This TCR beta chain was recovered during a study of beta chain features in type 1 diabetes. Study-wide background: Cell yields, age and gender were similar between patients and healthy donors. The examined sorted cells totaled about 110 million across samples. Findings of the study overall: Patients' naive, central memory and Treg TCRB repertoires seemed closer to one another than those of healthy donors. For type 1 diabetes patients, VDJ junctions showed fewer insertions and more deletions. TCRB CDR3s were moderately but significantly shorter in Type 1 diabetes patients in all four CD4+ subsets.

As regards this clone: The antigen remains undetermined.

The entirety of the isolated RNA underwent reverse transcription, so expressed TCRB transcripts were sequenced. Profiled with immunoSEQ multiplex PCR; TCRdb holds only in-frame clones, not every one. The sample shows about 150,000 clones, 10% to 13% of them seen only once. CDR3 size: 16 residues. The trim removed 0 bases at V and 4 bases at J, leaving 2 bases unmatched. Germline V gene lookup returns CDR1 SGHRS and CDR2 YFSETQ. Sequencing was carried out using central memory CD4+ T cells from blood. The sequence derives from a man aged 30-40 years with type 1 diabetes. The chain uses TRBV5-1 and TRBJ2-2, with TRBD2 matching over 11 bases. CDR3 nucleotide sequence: TGCGCCAGCAGCTTGGATCTAGCGGGAGGCACCGGGGAGCTGTTTTTT. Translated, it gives CASSLDLAGGTGELFF.